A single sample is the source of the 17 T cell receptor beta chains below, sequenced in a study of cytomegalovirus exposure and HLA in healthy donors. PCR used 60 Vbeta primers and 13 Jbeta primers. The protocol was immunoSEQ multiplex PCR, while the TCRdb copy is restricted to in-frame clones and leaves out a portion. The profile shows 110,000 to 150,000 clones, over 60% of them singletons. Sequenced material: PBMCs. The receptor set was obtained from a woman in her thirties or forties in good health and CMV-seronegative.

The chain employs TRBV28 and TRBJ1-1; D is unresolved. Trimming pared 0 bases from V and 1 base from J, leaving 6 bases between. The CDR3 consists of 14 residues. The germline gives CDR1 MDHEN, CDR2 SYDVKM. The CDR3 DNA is TGTGCCAGCAGTTTATGGAGGCAGAACACTGAAGCTTTCTTT. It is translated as CASSLWRQNTEAFF.

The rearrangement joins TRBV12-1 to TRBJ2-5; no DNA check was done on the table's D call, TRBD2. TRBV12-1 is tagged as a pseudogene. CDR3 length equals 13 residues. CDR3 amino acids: CASINGSSETQYF. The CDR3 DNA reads TGTGCCAGCATTAATGGGAGTTCAGAGACCCAGTACTTC.

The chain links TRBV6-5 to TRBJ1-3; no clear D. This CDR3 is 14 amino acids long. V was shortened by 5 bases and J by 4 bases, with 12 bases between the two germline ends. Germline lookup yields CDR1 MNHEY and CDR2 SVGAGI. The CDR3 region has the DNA TGTGCCAGCAGTGCCTCCTTAGTGGGAAACACCATATATTTT. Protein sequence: CASSASLVGNTIYF.

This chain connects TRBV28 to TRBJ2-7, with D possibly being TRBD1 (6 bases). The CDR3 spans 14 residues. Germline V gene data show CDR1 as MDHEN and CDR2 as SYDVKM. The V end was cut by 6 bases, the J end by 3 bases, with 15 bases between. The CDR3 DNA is TGTGCCAGCAGCCTACACTTACAGGGCTACGAGCAGTACTTC. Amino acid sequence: CASSLHLQGYEQYF.

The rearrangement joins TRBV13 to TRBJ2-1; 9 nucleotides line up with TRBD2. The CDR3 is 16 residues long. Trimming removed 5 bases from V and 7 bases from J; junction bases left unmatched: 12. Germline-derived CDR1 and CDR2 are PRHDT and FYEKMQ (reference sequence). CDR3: CASSRLEAGGYNEQFF. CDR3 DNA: TGTGCCAGCAGCCGATTGGAAGCGGGGGGATATAATGAGCAGTTCTTC.

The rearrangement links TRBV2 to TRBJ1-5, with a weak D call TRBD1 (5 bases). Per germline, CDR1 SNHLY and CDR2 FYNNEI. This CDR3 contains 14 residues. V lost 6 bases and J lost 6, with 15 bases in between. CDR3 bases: TGTGCCAGCAGCGAAAATCAGGGAAGTCAGCCCCAGCATTTT. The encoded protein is CASSENQGSQPQHF. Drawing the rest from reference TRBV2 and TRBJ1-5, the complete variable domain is EPEVTQTPSHQVTQMGQEVILRCVPISNHLYFYWYRQILGQKVEFLVSFYNNEISEKSEIFDDQFSVERPDGSNFTLKIRSTKLEDSAMYFCASSENQGSQPQHFGDGTRLSIL.

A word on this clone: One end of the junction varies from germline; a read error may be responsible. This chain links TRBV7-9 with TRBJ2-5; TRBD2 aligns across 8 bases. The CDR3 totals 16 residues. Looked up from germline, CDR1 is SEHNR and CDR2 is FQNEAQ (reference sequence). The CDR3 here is CSSSHRGGRKQETQYF. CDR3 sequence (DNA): TGTTCCAGCAGCCATAGGGGCGGGAGGAAGCAAGAGACCCAGTACTTC.

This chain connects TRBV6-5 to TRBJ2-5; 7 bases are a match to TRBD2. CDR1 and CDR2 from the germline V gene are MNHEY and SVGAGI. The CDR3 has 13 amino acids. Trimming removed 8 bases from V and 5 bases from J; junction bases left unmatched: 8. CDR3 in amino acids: CASRMGGLETQYF. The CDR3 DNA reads TGTGCCAGCCGGATGGGGGGGTTGGAGACCCAGTACTTC.

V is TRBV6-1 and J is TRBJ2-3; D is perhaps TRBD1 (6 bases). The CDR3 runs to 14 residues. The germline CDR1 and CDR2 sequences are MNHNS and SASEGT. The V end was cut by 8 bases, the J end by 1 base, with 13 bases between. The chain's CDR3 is CASSRGGGTDTQYF. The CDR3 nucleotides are TGTGCCAGCTCGCGAGGGGGAGGCACAGATACGCAGTATTTT.

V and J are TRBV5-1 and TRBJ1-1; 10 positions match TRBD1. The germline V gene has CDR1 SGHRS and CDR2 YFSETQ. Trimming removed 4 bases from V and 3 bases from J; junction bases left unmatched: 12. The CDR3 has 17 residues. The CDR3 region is CASSTTGTGALYTEAFF. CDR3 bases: TGCGCCAGCAGCACCACCGGGACAGGGGCACTGTACACTGAAGCTTTCTTT.

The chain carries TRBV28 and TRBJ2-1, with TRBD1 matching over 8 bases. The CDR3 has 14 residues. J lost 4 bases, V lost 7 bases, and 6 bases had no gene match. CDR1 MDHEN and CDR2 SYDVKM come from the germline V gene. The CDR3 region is CASTTGQGYNEQFF. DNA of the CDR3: TGTGCCAGCACCACAGGACAGGGTTACAATGAGCAGTTCTTC.

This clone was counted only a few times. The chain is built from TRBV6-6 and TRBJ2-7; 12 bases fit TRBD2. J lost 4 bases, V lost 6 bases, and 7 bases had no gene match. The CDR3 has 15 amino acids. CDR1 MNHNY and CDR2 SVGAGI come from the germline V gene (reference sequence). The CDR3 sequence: CASSPRLAGGYEQYF. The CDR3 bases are TGTGCCAGCAGCCCCCGGCTAGCGGGAGGGTACGAGCAGTACTTC.

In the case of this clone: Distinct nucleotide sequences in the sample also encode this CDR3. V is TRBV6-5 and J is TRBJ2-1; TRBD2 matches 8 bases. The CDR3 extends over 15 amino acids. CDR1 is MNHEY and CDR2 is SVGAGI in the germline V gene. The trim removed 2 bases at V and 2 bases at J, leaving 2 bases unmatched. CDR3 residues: CASSYTGGPYNEQFF. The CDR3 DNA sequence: TGTGCCAGCAGTTACACGGGAGGGCCCTACAATGAGCAGTTCTTC.

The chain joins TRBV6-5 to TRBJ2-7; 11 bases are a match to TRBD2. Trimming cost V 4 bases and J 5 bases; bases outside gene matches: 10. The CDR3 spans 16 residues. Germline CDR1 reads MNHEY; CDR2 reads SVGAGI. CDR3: CASSSVSGGAYHEQYF. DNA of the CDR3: TGTGCCAGCAGTTCTGTTAGCGGGGGGGCCTACCACGAGCAGTACTTC.

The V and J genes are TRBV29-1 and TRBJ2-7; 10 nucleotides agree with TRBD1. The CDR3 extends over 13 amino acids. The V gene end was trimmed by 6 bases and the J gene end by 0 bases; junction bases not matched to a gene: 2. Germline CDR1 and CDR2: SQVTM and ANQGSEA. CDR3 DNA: TGCAGCGTGACAGGGGGCCTCTCCTACGAGCAGTACTTC. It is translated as CSVTGGLSYEQYF.

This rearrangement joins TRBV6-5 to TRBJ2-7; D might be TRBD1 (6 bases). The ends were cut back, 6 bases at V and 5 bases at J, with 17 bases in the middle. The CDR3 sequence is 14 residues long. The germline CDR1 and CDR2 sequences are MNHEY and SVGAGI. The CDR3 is CASRNPQGSHEQYF. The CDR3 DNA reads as TGTGCCAGCAGGAACCCCCAGGGGTCCCACGAGCAGTACTTC.

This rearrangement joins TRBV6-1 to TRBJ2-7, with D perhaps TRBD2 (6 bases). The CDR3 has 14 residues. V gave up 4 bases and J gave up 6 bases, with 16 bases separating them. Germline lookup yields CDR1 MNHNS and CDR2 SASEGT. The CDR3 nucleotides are TGTGCCAGCAGTGCGCGGGAACGAGGTGGCGAGCAGTACTTC. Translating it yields CASSARERGGEQYF.